The 22 T cell receptor beta chains in this list originate from one sample, sequenced in a study of identical twins. One entry per CDR3 protein, called by TCRdb with MiXCR from the 5' RACE reads. Here the sample spans 500,000 or so distinct CDR3 sequences, approximately 15% being singletons. The same specimen was also included in a second study, on yellow fever vaccine responses in identical twins.

The sequencing input was CD4+ T cells sorted from blood. All receptors derive from a woman aged 18-29 years in good health.

The chain has TRBV3-1 and TRBJ2-5, with D perhaps matching TRBD1 (5 bases). Trimming removed 4 bases at V and 7 bases at J, with 13 bases between. The germline CDR1 and CDR2 sequences are LGHDT and YNNKEL (reference sequence). CDR3 length: 13 amino acids. In DNA, the CDR3 is TGTGCCAGCAGCCTCTCCCTACAGGCGACCCAGTACTTC. This encodes CASSLSLQATQYF.

This clonotype was counted between two and nine times. The rearrangement joins TRBV24-1 to TRBJ2-1; no clear D. CDR3 length equals 14 residues. The V and J ends lost 0 bases and 8 bases respectively, with 10 bases between them. Germline-derived CDR1 and CDR2 are KGHDR and SFDVKD. This chain's CDR3 is CATSDLRVSYEQFF. CDR3 DNA sequence: TGTGCCACCAGTGATTTGCGGGTTTCCTATGAGCAGTTCTTC.

This clonotype was seen a handful of times. The V gene is TRBV15, the J gene TRBJ2-3; the D gene is possibly TRBD2 (6 bases). The V gene lost 0 bases and the J gene lost 0 bases, with 10 bases spanning the gap. Germline V gene data show CDR1 as LNHNV and CDR2 as YYDKDF (reference sequence). The CDR3 has 16 amino acids. Written as DNA, the CDR3 is TGTGCCACCAGCAGAGATGCGGCGGGGAGCACAGATACGCAGTATTTT. This translates into CATSRDAAGSTDTQYF. Variable domain in full (rest from reference TRBV15 and TRBJ2-3): DAMVIQNPRYQVTQFGKPVTLSCSQTLNHNVMYWYQQKSSQAPKLLFHYYDKDFNNEADTPDNFQSRRPNTSFCFLDIRSPGLGDTAMYLCATSRDAAGSTDTQYFGPGTRLTVL.

This clonotype has just a few counts. The rearrangement uses TRBV6-2 or TRBV6-3 and TRBJ2-5; 9 nucleotides agree with TRBD2. The germline CDR1 and CDR2 sequences are MNHEY and SVGEGT. The CDR3 covers 16 residues. V lost 6 bases, J lost 5 bases, and 13 bases stayed unmatched. The CDR3 sequence is CASRYKTSGARETQYF. CDR3 DNA sequence: TGTGCCAGCAGATACAAGACTAGCGGCGCAAGGGAGACCCAGTACTTC.

This clonotype was counted a few times. The CDR3: CASSSGQGKITYEQYF. Here the CDR3 DNA reads TGTGCCAGCAGCTCGGGACAGGGGAAAATAACCTACGAGCAGTACTTC. The gene calls are TRBV7-8 and TRBJ2-7; TRBD1 agrees at 10 bases. Germline lookup yields CDR1 SGHVS and CDR2 FQNEAQ. This CDR3 contains 16 residues. V shed 4 bases and J 2 bases; nucleotides not matched to a gene: 8.

This chain connects TRBV12-3 or TRBV12-4 to TRBJ2-3; 14 nucleotides align to TRBD2. Trimming cost V 11 bases and J 9 bases; bases outside gene matches: 7. The CDR3 spans 13 residues. In nucleotides, the CDR3 is TGTGCCGACCGACTAGCGGGGGGGCAAACGCAGTATTTT. Translating gives CADRLAGGQTQYF.

This clonotype was seen more than once but under ten times. V and J are TRBV11-1 and TRBJ1-5; D might be TRBD1 (6 bases). The ends were cut back, 4 bases at V and 1 base at J, with 20 bases in the middle. This CDR3 comprises 18 residues. The germline V gene has CDR1 SGHAT and CDR2 FQDESV (reference sequence). The CDR3 loop is CASSSSSLGGVSNQPQHF. The CDR3 DNA reads TGTGCCAGCAGCTCCAGCAGTTTAGGGGGTGTGAGCAATCAGCCCCAGCATTTT.

This clonotype occurred a few times. The V and J genes are TRBV20-1 and TRBJ2-2; D gene ambiguous. This CDR3 region has 14 residues. Germline lookup yields CDR1 DFQATT and CDR2 SNEGSKA (reference sequence). V was cut by 0 bases and J by 7 bases, with 12 bases left in between. This CDR3 reads CSAREGSMGGELFF. CDR3 DNA: TGCAGTGCTAGAGAGGGATCTATGGGCGGGGAGCTGTTTTTT.

This clonotype came up a few times. The chain uses TRBV7-9 and TRBJ2-5, with D perhaps matching TRBD1 (6 bases). Germline CDR1 SEHNR, CDR2 FQNEAQ (reference sequence). Between the trimmed V and J ends, which lost 5 bases and 5 bases, there was a span of 12 bases. There are 13 residues in the CDR3. The CDR3 nucleotides read TGTGCCAGCAGCGTCGGAAGGGGGGAGACCCAGTACTTC. As protein: CASSVGRGETQYF.

This clonotype was detected only a few times. This chain connects TRBV4-2 to TRBJ2-7; D possibly corresponds to TRBD1 (5 bases). Germline V gene data show CDR1 as LGHNA and CDR2 as YNFKEQ. The CDR3 consists of 14 residues. Trimming took 0 bases from V and 4 from J, leaving 10 bases between them. The CDR3 spells CASSQDRGNYEQYF. CDR3 coding DNA: TGTGCCAGCAGCCAAGATAGGGGAAATTACGAGCAGTACTTC.

The V call is TRBV5-6, the J call TRBJ1-2; no definite D call. Trimming pared 2 bases from V and 6 bases from J, leaving 5 bases between. The CDR3 totals 11 residues. Germline V gene data show CDR1 as SGHDT and CDR2 as YYEEEE. The DNA of the CDR3 is TGTGCCAGCAGCTTAGTTCATGGCTACACCTTC. This codes for CASSLVHGYTF.

Only a few counts were recorded for this clonotype. The rearrangement joins TRBV29-1 to TRBJ1-2; D is possibly TRBD1 (6 bases). The CDR3 extends over 14 amino acids. V lost 4 bases to trimming and J lost 1 base, with 13 bases between them. CDR1 and CDR2 from the germline V gene are SQVTM and ANQGSEA. CDR3 sequence (DNA): TGCAGCGTTGCTTCACAGGGAGTTAACTATGGCTACACCTTC. Translating gives CSVASQGVNYGYTF.

The chain has TRBV12-3 or TRBV12-4 and TRBJ2-7; D is ambiguous. Trimming took 2 bases from V and 7 from J, leaving 18 bases between them. The CDR3 totals 15 residues. DNA for the CDR3: TGTGCCAGCAGTTTATCCGAGGATCCCTGGAGAGAGCAGTACTTC. Amino acids: CASSLSEDPWREQYF.

The table lists this clonotype with a few counts. The rearrangement uses TRBV3-1 and TRBJ2-5; D not resolved. The V gene's germline CDR1 is LGHDT and CDR2 YNNKEL (reference sequence). This CDR3 is 15 amino acids long. The V end lost 0 bases, the J end lost 0 bases, and 8 bases lay between the germline ends. CDR3: CASSQDPRNQETQYF. The CDR3 coding sequence is TGTGCCAGCAGCCAAGATCCGAGGAACCAAGAGACCCAGTACTTC.

The V gene is TRBV7-2, the J gene TRBJ2-7; a possible D gene is TRBD2 (7 bases). The CDR3 is 15 amino acids. Trimming removed 4 bases at V and 0 bases at J, with 13 bases between. Germline V lookup: CDR1 SGHTA, CDR2 FQGNSA. The CDR3 spells CASSSKGGGSYEQYF. CDR3 DNA: TGTGCCAGCAGCTCCAAAGGGGGGGGCTCCTACGAGCAGTACTTC.

This clonotype was found many times. The V gene is TRBV15, the J gene TRBJ2-3, with D uncertain. The CDR3 totals 14 residues. Germline V gives CDR1 LNHNV, CDR2 YYDKDF (reference sequence). V was pared by 0 bases and J by 4 bases, with 8 bases between. DNA for the CDR3: TGTGCCACCAGCAGAGATAGAGCCGCAGATACGCAGTATTTT. Its translation: CATSRDRAADTQYF.

This clonotype was found many times. The V call is TRBV5-1, the J call TRBJ2-2, with 8 bases matching TRBD1. There are 15 residues in the CDR3. The germline V gene encodes CDR1 SGHRS and CDR2 YFSETQ. J lost 4 bases, V lost 3 bases, and 5 bases had no gene match. The CDR3 reads CASSWGDRGTGELFF. The CDR3 bases are TGCGCCAGCAGCTGGGGTGACAGGGGCACCGGGGAGCTGTTTTTT.

The J gene is TRBJ2-1, the V gene TRBV7-9; 8 bases line up with TRBD2. The germline CDR1 and CDR2 sequences are SEHNR and FQNEAQ (reference sequence). Germline trimming cut 4 bases from V and 3 bases from J; bases unmatched to any gene: 8. The CDR3 runs to 16 residues. The CDR3 loop is CASSYGTSGYYNEQFF. The CDR3 nucleotides are TGTGCCAGCAGCTACGGGACTAGTGGGTACTACAATGAGCAGTTCTTC.

This clonotype has only a few counts. The chain carries TRBV14 and TRBJ2-5; 7 nucleotides line up with TRBD2. The CDR3 has 17 residues. Germline V gives CDR1 SGHDN, CDR2 FVKESK. Trimming took 0 bases from V and 2 from J; bases not matched to a gene: 9. Here the CDR3 reads CASSQDFRGGTQETQYF. The DNA of the CDR3 is TGTGCCAGCAGCCAAGATTTCCGCGGGGGTACACAAGAGACCCAGTACTTC.

The chain is built from TRBV7-9 and TRBJ2-6; 8 nucleotides line up with TRBD1. This CDR3 has 20 amino acids. The germline gives CDR1 SEHNR, CDR2 FQNEAQ (reference sequence). Trimming cost V 7 bases and J 0 bases; bases outside gene matches: 17. The CDR3, as DNA: TGTGCCAGCACCGTGTCCCCCTGGACAGGGCTTATCTCTGGGGCCAACGTCCTGACTTTC. It codes for CASTVSPWTGLISGANVLTF.

Ten or more counts support this clonotype. V is TRBV12-3 or TRBV12-4 and J is TRBJ2-7; TRBD1 might be the D (6 bases). Deletions cut 6 bases from V and 4 bases from J, with 13 bases between. CDR3 size: 13 residues. CDR3 loop: CASSLGTIYEQYF. The DNA for the CDR3 is TGTGCCAGCAGCCTTGGGACAATTTACGAGCAGTACTTC.

This clonotype was counted a few times. The chain combines TRBV9 with TRBJ2-7; D unclear. CDR3 length: 13 amino acids. Deletions cut 2 bases from V and 5 bases from J, with 11 bases between. CDR1 is SGDLS, CDR2 YYNGEE, per germline. The CDR3 DNA is TGTGCCAGCAGCGTCTCCCCTTTGGACGAGCAGTACTTC. Its protein product is CASSVSPLDEQYF.